Many counts were recorded for the clone carrying this T cell receptor (beta chain). Its matching antigen is unknown. These data are taken from a study of spatial heterogeneity in lung cancer. As for the study in general: Alpha-chain sequences were consistently detected in smaller numbers than beta-chain sequences.

Time point defined: sample taken at primary tumor resection. Tumor, nontumor lung or frozen PBMC supplied whole RNA, sequenced without sorting. The donors were more than 70 patients with non-small cell lung cancer that was early-stage and untreated. Every individual TCR cDNA molecule carried its own unique molecular identifier, which allowed correction of PCR and sequencing errors. TCRdb itself ran the 5' RACE reads through MiXCR, one entry per CDR3 protein. The table records around 89,000 distinct CDR3 sequences, over 9.5% of them present only once. Trimming took 5 bases from V and 7 from J; bases not matched to a gene: 4. The CDR3 is 13 amino acids. Germline CDR1 reads SGHTA; CDR2 reads FQGNSA. Whole-study results and caveats: Detection of ubiquitous tumor TCRs in blood was higher at resection than follow-up.

This chain connects TRBV7-2 to TRBJ1-2; 10 positions match TRBD1. The sequence was collected from a male donor with early-stage non-small cell lung cancer. The sample consisted of PBMCs, taken at surgery. This chain's CDR3 is CASSQGTGVGYTF. DNA for the CDR3: TGTGCCAGCAGCCAAGGGACAGGGGTTGGCTACACCTTC.